What follows describes a single T cell receptor beta chain. This clonotype appeared many times. The antigen it recognizes is unknown. Base qualities are not recorded, but no much larger clone differs from it by a single base. Hyperthyroidism patients were newly diagnosed, with disease duration under 2 months, and aged 18 to 65 years. Exclusion was applied to patients with uncontrolled infections, other autoimmune diseases, pregnancy or lactation. Diagnoses were based on clinical symptoms, serum thyroxine and TRAb, thyroid ultrasound and orbital computed tomography. For progressor patients, blood was drawn at the first diagnosis of hyperthyroidism, before any ophthalmopathy symptoms had appeared. Ficoll-Paque density gradient centrifugation was used to isolate PBMCs from about 9 ml of fresh peripheral blood. Progressor patients were first diagnosed with Graves' hyperthyroidism and then developed ophthalmopathy during follow-up. Total RNA was extracted using Trizol reagent, and RNA quality was assessed on an Agilent 2100 Bioanalyzer.

This sample is part of a study of T cells in Graves' hyperthyroidism and ophthalmopathy (dated by TCRdb to 2018 to 2020). Turning to the overall study: Peripheral blood was sampled at the time of initial diagnosis, prior to any treatment. For training and testing, the roughly 93 patients in the discovery cohort were randomly divided in a 7:3 ratio. TCR Vbeta CDR3 sequencing of 135 peripheral blood samples (under 45 ophthalmopathy, 70 to 85 hyperthyroidism and approximately 17 progressor patients) is reported in the paper. Whether ophthalmopathy could be predicted prospectively was tested in an independent validation cohort made up of fewer than 20 hyperthyroidism patients plus 17 patients who later progressed to ophthalmopathy. TCR V-J signatures able to tell the groups apart were searched for in a discovery cohort of approximately 95 patients, of whom under 45 had Graves' ophthalmopathy and roughly 58 had stable Graves' hyperthyroidism. The study also compared thyroid tissue and blood T-cell repertoires from about 6 Graves' hyperthyroidism patients. Following sampling, methimazole starting at 30 mg daily was given to hyperthyroidism patients, and high-dose intravenous methylprednisolone was given to ophthalmopathy patients. Points the paper makes about the study in general: Sample size was not statistically predetermined, and blinding of investigators to group allocation was not performed. Most expanded thyroid clonotypes (frequency above 0.001) were also found in blood, which suggests that blood repertoires may mirror thyroid immune responses. A 13 V-J signature model separated ophthalmopathy from stable hyperthyroidism, with around 90% sensitivity and about 81% specificity in cross-validation and 80%/75% in testing. During validation, the model predicted progression to ophthalmopathy a median of about 6.5 months ahead of onset, with approximately 70% sensitivity and roughly 72% specificity.

For CDR1 and CDR2, the germline V gene (reference sequence) lists LNHDA and SQIVND. Inclusive of the bounding cysteine and phenylalanine, the CDR3 is 16 residues long. The kept DNA is CDR3 alone, 48 bases in frame from the first base. V has 6 bases trimmed and J has 2 bases trimmed; junction bases matching no gene number 10. TCR beta CDR3 regions were amplified from RNA transcripts. For the first round of RT-PCR on the TCR CDR3, the HTBI primer set was used together with the Qiagen OneStep RT-PCR kit. The libraries were constructed in a second round of multiplex PCR and then size-selected and purified. Libraries were sequenced paired-end with 100 bp reads on an Illumina HiSeq2000. The authors processed their data as follows. Raw data were processed with SOAPnuke, discarding reads with adapters, uncalled bases, mean Phred below 15, or no exact constant-primer or identifier match. High-quality paired reads were merged with COPE v1.2.5, and unique nucleotide sequences were defined as clonotypes. Clonotypes were aligned to IMGT TRBV, TRBD and TRBJ reference segments using MiTCR v1.1. Analysis was restricted to V-J combinations with a frequency above 0.0001, which covered roughly 99% of repertoires. The TCS score was defined as the ratio of F50 (clonal expansion) to E x V (chaos), calculated using BLOSUM62-based TCRdist between CDR3 peptides within each V-J. Welch's t-statistics and random forest reduced several hundred V-J features to around 14, which were used in a naive Bayes classifier (R e1071). TCRdb trimmed the raw reads at Q25, called clones with MiXCR and kept productive beta chains. Rows merge per CDR3 protein into single entries with the most common DNA and genes. The V and J calls and clone size come from TCRdb's table, not from the authors' own analysis. Recorded for this sample are around 350,000 distinct CDR3 sequences; 17% of them occurred a single time. The leading ten clones occupy 34% of the sample.

The receptor was derived from a woman aged 25 to 39 with Graves' hyperthyroidism that later progressed to Graves' ophthalmopathy. Specimen: blood. This chain joins TRBV19 to TRBJ1-5, with 7 bases matching TRBD1. The CDR3 reads as follows: CASSRTGRVGNQPQHF. The sequenced DNA: TGTGCCAGTAGCAGGACAGGAAGGGTCGGCAATCAGCCCCAGCATTTT.